Sequencing of this TCR beta chain was carried out in a study of T cells in Graves' hyperthyroidism and ophthalmopathy. Amplified TCR beta CDR3 regions derived from RNA transcripts. The HTBI primer set served for first-round RT-PCR of the TCR CDR3. TCRdb reprocessed the multiplex PCR reads with MiXCR, giving one entry per CDR3 protein. Among some 550,000 distinct CDR3 sequences listed, around 21% were seen once. This CDR3 region has 13 residues. Germline loops: CDR1 SGHAT, CDR2 FQNNGV. This clonotype was seen more than once but under ten times. Its specificity is unknown. Given a much more abundant clone one base away, this may be a read error. Lactation, pregnancy, other autoimmune disease or uncontrolled infection excluded patients. Clinical symptoms, serum thyroxine and TRAb, thyroid ultrasound and orbital computed tomography were used for the diagnoses. Study-wide results and limits: Blood held most thyroid clonotypes expanded above 0.001 frequency.

This sequence was found in a man between 18 and 29 years old with Graves' hyperthyroidism. The V call is TRBV11-2, the J call TRBJ1-1; 8 nucleotides line up with TRBD1. Sequencing was carried out using blood. DNA for the CDR3: TGTGCCAGCAGCCGGACAGGGATGCCTGAAGCTTGCTTT. This translates into CASSRTGMPEACF.